The 24 T cell receptor beta chains reported below all come from one sample, sequenced in a study of cytomegalovirus exposure and HLA in healthy donors. Clones were sequenced by immunoSEQ multiplex PCR, and TCRdb holds only the in-frame ones, with some missing. Among some 49,000 clones listed, almost 95% were seen once. Sequences were obtained from PBMCs. The receptors shown here come from a man aged 18 to 35 in good health and CMV-seronegative.

The chain uses TRBV6-6 and TRBJ2-4; TRBD2 matches 11 bases. Unmatched junction bases numbered 12, after V lost 5 bases and J lost 15 bases. CDR1 and CDR2 (germline): MNHNY, SVGAGI (reference sequence). CDR3 length: 14 amino acids. The CDR3 protein is CASSKERGLAVAYF. The CDR3 DNA reads TGTGCCAGCAGTAAAGAGCGGGGACTAGCGGTGGCGTACTTC.

The chain couples TRBV30 to TRBJ2-7, with a possible D match to TRBD2 (7 bases). The CDR3 covers 15 residues. The V end lost 4 bases, the J end lost 0 bases, and 16 bases lay between the germline ends. Germline assignment: CDR1 GTSNPN and CDR2 SVGIG (reference sequence). Here the CDR3 DNA reads TGTGCCTGGAAGGGGCAAGGGGGGGACTCCTACGAGCAGTACTTC. Translating it yields CAWKGQGGDSYEQYF.

V gene TRBV7-2 combines with J gene TRBJ1-1; 7 bases match TRBD1. CDR3 size: 15 residues. The germline V gene encodes CDR1 SGHTA and CDR2 FQGNSA. Losses at the gene ends were 8 bases for V and 7 bases for J; bases not matched to a gene: 16. The CDR3 region is CASDNRQGPNDEAFF. In DNA form, the CDR3 reads TGTGCCAGCGATAATAGACAGGGCCCTAATGATGAAGCTTTCTTT. Complete variable domain (other parts from reference TRBV7-2 and TRBJ1-1): GAGVSQSPSNKVTEKGKDVELRCDPISGHTALYWYRQSLGQGLEFLIYFQGNSAPDKSGLPSDRFSAERTGGSVSTLTIQRTQQEDSAVYLCASDNRQGPNDEAFFGQGTRLTVV.

This clone was found once. J is TRBJ1-4 and V is TRBV28, with D perhaps matching TRBD1 (5 bases). CDR1 MDHEN and CDR2 SYDVKM come from the germline V gene. Trimming removed 3 bases from V and 3 bases from J, with 20 bases in between. The CDR3 covers 18 residues. The CDR3: CASSFPREGRAANEKLFF. CDR3 DNA sequence: TGTGCCAGCAGTTTTCCCCGGGAGGGGCGGGCGGCTAATGAAAAACTGTTTTTT.

This clone was counted a few times. This chain joins TRBV5-1 and TRBJ2-1; TRBD1 matches 12 bases. This CDR3 has 19 amino acids. CDR1 and CDR2 from the germline V gene are SGHRS and YFSETQ. V shed 4 bases and J 3 bases; nucleotides not matched to a gene: 14. The CDR3 sequence is CASSAQGQGALKNYNEQFF. CDR3 DNA sequence: TGCGCCAGCAGCGCGCAGGGACAGGGGGCCCTAAAGAACTACAATGAGCAGTTCTTC.

The chain is built from TRBV28 and TRBJ2-1; 7 positions match TRBD2. CDR3 length: 16 amino acids. Per the germline V gene, CDR1 is MDHEN and CDR2 is SYDVKM. V was pared by 5 bases and J by 0 bases, with 7 bases of the junction left unmatched. The CDR3 DNA reads as TGTGCCAGCAGTCCGCTAGCGGTAAGCTCCTACAATGAGCAGTTCTTC. Its protein is CASSPLAVSSYNEQFF.

The V and J genes are TRBV5-6 and TRBJ2-3, with 7 bases that match TRBD2. V trimming: 3 bases; J trimming: 2 bases; junction bases outside the gene matches: 9. The CDR3 length is 16 residues. Germline V lookup: CDR1 SGHDT, CDR2 YYEEEE. CDR3 amino acids: CASSWRRLAATDTQYF. The CDR3 nucleotides are TGTGCCAGCAGCTGGAGGAGACTAGCCGCCACAGATACGCAGTATTTT.

The genes are TRBV27 and TRBJ2-1; D not certain. V gave up 3 bases and J gave up 6 bases, with 9 bases separating them. There are 13 residues in the CDR3. The V gene's germline CDR1 is MNHEY and CDR2 SMNVEV (reference sequence). CDR3 DNA sequence: TGTGCCAGCAGTTTGTCCAGTTTCAATGAGCAGTTCTTC. The encoded protein is CASSLSSFNEQFF.

CDR3 sequence: CASSLGFDRNIQYF. The CDR3 DNA reads TGTGCCAGCAGCTTGGGTTTCGACAGAAACATTCAGTACTTC. This chain uses TRBV5-6 with TRBJ2-4, with D tentatively TRBD1 (5 bases). Between the trimmed V and J ends, which lost 0 bases and 6 bases, there was a span of 10 bases. This CDR3 has 14 residues. Germline V gene sequence: CDR1 SGHDT, CDR2 YYEEEE.

The chain combines TRBV19 with TRBJ2-5; 7 bases are shared with TRBD1. From germline, CDR1 is LNHDA and CDR2 SQIVND (reference sequence). The CDR3 is 13 residues long. The V gene end was trimmed by 5 bases and the J gene end by 2 bases; junction bases not matched to a gene: 2. The CDR3 DNA reads TGTGCCAGTAGTGAGGGACAGCAAGAGACCCAGTACTTC. The encoded protein is CASSEGQQETQYF.

The J gene is TRBJ2-3, the V gene TRBV9, with 16 positions matching TRBD2. This CDR3 has 19 residues. Per the germline V gene, CDR1 is SGDLS and CDR2 is YYNGEE. J was trimmed by 1 base and V by 0 bases; bases with no gene match: 5. CDR3 nucleotides: TGTGCCAGCAGCGTAGCTCAGGGACTAGCGGGAGGGCGCACAGATACGCAGTATTTT. This translates into CASSVAQGLAGGRTDTQYF.

The rearrangement uses TRBV30 and TRBJ2-1, with D perhaps TRBD2 (5 bases). Trimming removed 3 bases from V and 8 bases from J, with 17 bases in between. The CDR3 totals 14 residues. Germline V gene sequence: CDR1 GTSNPN, CDR2 SVGIG (reference sequence). The CDR3 reads CAWRLAGERDEQFF. In nucleotides, the CDR3 is TGTGCCTGGAGGCTGGCGGGCGAACGGGATGAGCAGTTCTTC.

This chain uses TRBV29-1 with TRBJ1-2, with 11 positions matching TRBD1. This CDR3 is built from 13 residues. Germline-derived CDR1 and CDR2 are SQVTM and ANQGSEA. The trim removed 6 bases at V and 7 bases at J, leaving 7 bases unmatched. The CDR3 DNA is TGCAGCGTGTCCGGGACAGGGGGATCTGGCTACACCTTC. Translated: CSVSGTGGSGYTF.

The CDR3 DNA follows: TGCGCCAGCAGCCAAGAGCCGGCGCTAGCGGGGCCCTACGAGCAGTACTTC. Its protein is CASSQEPALAGPYEQYF. The chain couples TRBV4-1 to TRBJ2-7; 9 nucleotides line up with TRBD2. Per germline, CDR1 MGHRA and CDR2 YSYEKL. With 0 bases clipped from V and 2 bases from J, the junction kept 8 bases outside the gene matches. This CDR3 comprises 17 residues.

V and J are TRBV9 and TRBJ2-1, with 7 bases identical to TRBD2. The CDR3 is made up of 16 amino acids. Germline CDR1 reads SGDLS; CDR2 reads YYNGEE. V was clipped by 3 bases and J by 2 bases; unmatched bases: 8. The CDR3: CASSDDRGRAYNEQFF. CDR3 nucleotides: TGTGCCAGCAGCGATGACCGCGGGAGAGCCTACAATGAGCAGTTCTTC.

To note about this clone: The sample has other DNA sequences that encode this CDR3 too. This chain connects TRBV6-5 to TRBJ2-1; D possibly corresponds to TRBD2 (6 bases). The CDR3 has 12 amino acids. Germline CDR1 reads MNHEY; CDR2 reads SVGAGI. Trimming shortened V by 2 bases and J by 10 bases, and 9 bases separated the two germline ends. CDR3: CASSYGGDEQFF. The DNA of the CDR3 is TGTGCCAGCAGTTACGGAGGGGACGAGCAGTTCTTC.

This chain connects TRBV10-3 to TRBJ2-7; 8 bases are shared with TRBD2. CDR3 size: 16 residues. J lost 12 bases, V lost 0 bases, and 16 bases had no gene match. The germline V gene encodes CDR1 ENHRY and CDR2 SYGVKD. Here the CDR3 DNA reads TGTGCCATCAGTGAGTCGGTAGGGCTAGCGGGCGTCCCCCGGTACTTC. Protein sequence: CAISESVGLAGVPRYF.

This clone came up once. The chain employs TRBV6-4 and TRBJ2-2; TRBD1 matches 7 bases. Germline V lookup: CDR1 MRHNA, CDR2 SNTAGT. With V trimmed by 5 bases and J by 4 bases, 4 bases remained unmatched. The CDR3 sequence is 14 residues long. As DNA, the CDR3 is TGTGCCAGCAGTAGGGACAGATTCACCGGGGAGCTGTTTTTT. Translated: CASSRDRFTGELFF.

The V and J genes are TRBV6-1 and TRBJ2-3; D may be TRBD1 (6 bases). This CDR3 is built from 14 residues. Looked up from germline, CDR1 is MNHNS and CDR2 is SASEGT. Trimming removed 6 bases at V and 4 bases at J, with 14 bases between. CDR3 sequence: CASSNRVAADTQYF. DNA of the CDR3: TGTGCCAGCAGCAACAGGGTTGCGGCAGATACGCAGTATTTT.

This clone was observed a single time. The J gene is TRBJ1-5, the V gene TRBV28, with D possibly being TRBD1 (6 bases). CDR3 length: 17 amino acids. Between the trimmed V and J ends, which lost 1 base and 2 bases, there was a span of 15 bases. In germline, CDR1 is MDHEN, CDR2 SYDVKM. CDR3 region: CASSLFGGGARNQPQHF. CDR3 coding DNA: TGTGCCAGCAGTTTATTCGGTGGGGGGGCTCGCAATCAGCCCCAGCATTTT.

V is TRBV28 and J is TRBJ2-7; 7 nucleotides line up with TRBD1. The germline gives CDR1 MDHEN, CDR2 SYDVKM. After removal of 7 bases from V and 2 bases from J, the junction contained 5 bases not matched to a gene. The CDR3 is made up of 13 amino acids. Written as DNA, the CDR3 is TGTGCCAGCATGACAGGGACGGCCTACGAGCAGTACTTC. Amino acids: CASMTGTAYEQYF.

The chain couples TRBV19 to TRBJ2-2; 8 bases agree with TRBD1. Germline values: CDR1 LNHDA, CDR2 SQIVND (reference sequence). V was clipped by 3 bases and J by 4 bases; unmatched bases: 7. CDR3 length equals 16 residues. Here the CDR3 DNA reads TGTGCCAGTAGTATCCCAGGGGGCCATGGCACCGGGGAGCTGTTTTTT. Encoded protein: CASSIPGGHGTGELFF.

The rearrangement links TRBV5-4 to TRBJ2-6, with 8 bases that match TRBD1. The CDR3 contains 16 residues. V lost 4 bases, J lost 4 bases, and 7 bases stayed unmatched. CDR1 is SGHNT and CDR2 is YYREEE in the germline V gene (reference sequence). CDR3: CASSVPGGRGANVLTF. CDR3 sequence (DNA): TGTGCCAGCAGCGTACCAGGGGGCAGAGGGGCCAACGTCCTGACTTTC.

This clone was recorded only once. J is TRBJ2-4 and V is TRBV28; a possible D gene is TRBD1 (6 bases). The V gene lost 4 bases and the J gene lost 9 bases, with 25 bases spanning the gap. The CDR3 sequence is 17 residues long. Germline CDR1 and CDR2: MDHEN and SYDVKM. The CDR3 DNA sequence: TGTGCCAGCAGTTCTTACAGGGTCGAGGGTAGTCGGGCCATTCAGTACTTC. It specifies CASSSYRVEGSRAIQYF.